The 15 T cell receptor beta chains presented below share a single source sample, sequenced in a study of blood T cell repertoires in COVID-19. Data came from immunoSEQ multiplex PCR; TCRdb stores just in-frame clones and leaves some out. The data hold more than 100,000 clones, with 70% to 90% observed a single time. Sequenced input: peripheral blood. Every receptor here comes from a man in his forties or fifties with acute or convalescent COVID-19.

This sequence joins TRBV11-2 and TRBJ2-7, with D perhaps TRBD1 (5 bases). V lost 5 bases to trimming and J lost 6 bases, with 17 bases between them. The CDR3 consists of 14 residues. Germline values: CDR1 SGHAT, CDR2 FQNNGV. The CDR3 sequence is CASSPTGVALEQYF. The CDR3 DNA reads TGTGCCAGCAGCCCTACAGGCGTAGCTCTCGAGCAGTACTTC.

The rearrangement uses TRBV5-1 and TRBJ2-2, with 8 bases lining up with TRBD2. This CDR3 has 15 amino acids. J was trimmed by 3 bases and V by 1 base; bases with no gene match: 2. Germline assignment: CDR1 SGHRS and CDR2 YFSETQ. CDR3 sequence: CASSLSGSDTGELFF. The CDR3 nucleotides read TGCGCCAGCAGCTTGAGCGGGAGTGACACCGGGGAGCTGTTTTTT. The whole variable domain, remainder taken from reference TRBV5-1 and TRBJ2-2, is KAGVTQTPRYLIKTRGQQVTLSCSPISGHRSVSWYQQTPGQGLQFLFEYFSETQRNKGNFPGRFSGRQFSNSRSEMNVSTLELGDSALYLCASSLSGSDTGELFFGEGSRLTVL.

This clone has more than one count but fewer than ten. The chain has TRBV9 and TRBJ1-2; no clear D gene. The ends were cut back, 4 bases at V and 8 bases at J, with 18 bases in the middle. Germline values: CDR1 SGDLS, CDR2 YYNGEE. This CDR3 has 14 amino acids. CDR3 amino acids: CASSPAGRVSGYTF. CDR3 in DNA: TGTGCCAGCAGCCCTGCAGGCAGAGTAAGCGGCTACACCTTC.

Written as DNA, the CDR3 is TGTGCCAGCAGTGAAGCGGGGGGGGCAGAAGATGGCTACACCTTC. Amino acid sequence: CASSEAGGAEDGYTF. The chain uses TRBV2 and TRBJ1-2, with D perhaps TRBD1 (6 bases). The CDR3 loop spans 15 amino acids. Germline assignment: CDR1 SNHLY and CDR2 FYNNEI. The V end was cut by 0 bases, the J end by 6 bases, with 14 bases between.

J is TRBJ2-7 and V is TRBV19, with 10 bases that match TRBD2. CDR1 and CDR2 (germline): LNHDA, SQIVND (reference sequence). After removal of 10 bases from V and 6 bases from J, the junction contained 12 bases not matched to a gene. The CDR3 loop spans 14 amino acids. In DNA, the CDR3 is TGTGCCACCAACACCGGGACTAGCGTATCCGAGCAGTACTTC. Translation: CATNTGTSVSEQYF.

V and J are TRBV12-3 or TRBV12-4 and TRBJ1-2, with D perhaps matching TRBD1 (5 bases). The V and J ends lost 3 bases and 6 bases respectively, with 11 bases between them. CDR3 length: 13 residues. CDR3 in amino acids: CASSFVGRDGYTF. In DNA, the CDR3 is TGTGCCAGCAGTTTTGTGGGCAGGGATGGCTACACCTTC.

V and J are TRBV5-4 and TRBJ2-3; D might be TRBD2 (6 bases). The length of the CDR3 is 15 residues. The V gene's germline CDR1 is SGHNT and CDR2 YYREEE (reference sequence). Between the trimmed V and J ends, which lost 0 bases and 6 bases, there was a span of 14 bases. CDR3 DNA: TGTGCCAGCAGCTTGGGACTAGTAGGCTGGGATACGCAGTATTTT. Protein sequence: CASSLGLVGWDTQYF.

This clone showed up just once. The chain combines TRBV5-1 with TRBJ2-7; 15 bases agree with TRBD2. The J segment lost 6 bases and the V segment lost 4 bases, leaving 8 bases of the junction unmatched. The CDR3 runs to 16 residues. Germline V gives CDR1 SGHRS, CDR2 YFSETQ. CDR3 region: CASSPGLAGGRVEQYF. The CDR3 DNA sequence: TGCGCCAGCAGCCCGGGACTAGCGGGAGGCCGTGTCGAGCAGTACTTC.

This rearrangement joins TRBV5-1 to TRBJ1-6; D not certain. V lost 0 bases and J 1 base, leaving 17 bases between the germline ends. Per germline, CDR1 SGHRS and CDR2 YFSETQ. This CDR3 comprises 19 residues. CDR3 sequence reads: CASSLDPRGLASYNSPLHF. The CDR3 DNA sequence: TGCGCCAGCAGCTTGGACCCCAGAGGGTTGGCGTCCTATAATTCACCCCTCCACTTT.

The chain has TRBV29-1 and TRBJ2-4; 10 bases are shared with TRBD1. J lost 9 bases, V lost 1 base, and 3 bases had no gene match. Looked up from germline, CDR1 is SQVTM and CDR2 is ANQGSEA. The CDR3 contains 13 residues. The CDR3 loop reads CSVEGDRGGIQYF. The CDR3 DNA follows: TGCAGCGTTGAAGGGGACAGGGGAGGCATTCAGTACTTC.

The V gene is TRBV5-1, the J gene TRBJ1-1, with 7 bases that match TRBD1. This CDR3 contains 15 residues. Looked up from germline, CDR1 is SGHRS and CDR2 is YFSETQ. V lost 4 bases to trimming and J lost 2 bases; unmatched junction nucleotides: 8. The CDR3 region is CASSRRTGSNTEAFF. The CDR3 coding sequence is TGCGCCAGCAGCCGCCGGACAGGATCTAACACTGAAGCTTTCTTT.

This chain links TRBV7-2 with TRBJ2-7; TRBD2 matches at 12 bases. Germline loops: CDR1 SGHTA, CDR2 FQGNSA. The CDR3 is 14 amino acids. V trimming: 3 bases; J trimming: 4 bases; junction bases outside the gene matches: 1. In nucleotides, the CDR3 is TGTGCCAGCAGCTTTACTAGCGGGGGGTACGAGCAGTACTTC. It specifies CASSFTSGGYEQYF. Full variable domain (rest looked up from reference TRBV7-2 and TRBJ2-7): GAGVSQSPSNKVTEKGKDVELRCDPISGHTALYWYRQSLGQGLEFLIYFQGNSAPDKSGLPSDRFSAERTGGSVSTLTIQRTQQEDSAVYLCASSFTSGGYEQYFGPGTRLTVT.

This chain links TRBV5-4 with TRBJ2-7; D uncertain. Trimming took 8 bases from V and 3 from J, leaving 15 bases between them. This CDR3 has 13 residues. Germline assignment: CDR1 SGHNT and CDR2 YYREEE (reference sequence). The DNA of the CDR3 is TGTGCCAGATTTTGCATCCAGTGCTACGAGCAGTACTTC. Amino acid sequence: CARFCIQCYEQYF.

This chain connects TRBV30 to TRBJ2-4; 11 positions match TRBD1. This CDR3 comprises 14 residues. The V segment lost 3 bases and the J segment 7 bases; nucleotides outside the gene matches: 5. Germline V gene sequence: CDR1 GTSNPN, CDR2 SVGIG (reference sequence). The CDR3: CAWSLGQGGNIQYF. DNA of the CDR3: TGTGCCTGGAGCCTGGGACAGGGGGGGAACATTCAGTACTTC.

The V call is TRBV7-9, the J call TRBJ2-3; D not certain. The CDR3 runs to 13 residues. V was clipped by 4 bases and J by 1 base, with 6 bases between them. Germline CDR1 is SEHNR and CDR2 is FQNEAQ (reference sequence). The chain's CDR3 is CASSSTRTDTQYF. In DNA form, the CDR3 reads TGTGCCAGCAGCTCAACACGCACAGATACGCAGTATTTT.